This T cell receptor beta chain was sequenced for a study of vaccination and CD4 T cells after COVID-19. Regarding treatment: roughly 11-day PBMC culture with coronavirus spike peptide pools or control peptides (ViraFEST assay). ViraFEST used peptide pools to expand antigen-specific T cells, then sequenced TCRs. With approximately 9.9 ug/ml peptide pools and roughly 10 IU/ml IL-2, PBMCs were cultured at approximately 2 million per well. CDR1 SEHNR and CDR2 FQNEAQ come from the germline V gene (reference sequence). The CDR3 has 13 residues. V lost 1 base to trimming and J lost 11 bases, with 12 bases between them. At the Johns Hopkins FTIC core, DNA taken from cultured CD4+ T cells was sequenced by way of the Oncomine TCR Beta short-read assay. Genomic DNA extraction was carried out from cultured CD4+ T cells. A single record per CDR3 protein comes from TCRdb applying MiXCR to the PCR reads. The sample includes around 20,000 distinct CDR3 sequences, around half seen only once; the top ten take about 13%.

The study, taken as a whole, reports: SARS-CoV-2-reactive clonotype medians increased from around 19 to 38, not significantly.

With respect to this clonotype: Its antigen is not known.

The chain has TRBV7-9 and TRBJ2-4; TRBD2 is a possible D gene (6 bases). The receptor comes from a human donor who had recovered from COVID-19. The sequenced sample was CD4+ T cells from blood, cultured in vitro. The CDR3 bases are TGTGCCAGCAGCTTAGGCACGGGGGAAGTTCAGTACTTC. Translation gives CASSLGTGEVQYF. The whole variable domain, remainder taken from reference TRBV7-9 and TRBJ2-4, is DTGVSQNPRHKITKRGQNVTFRCDPISEHNRLYWYRQTLGQGPEFLTYFQNEAQLEKSRLLSDRFSAERPKGSFSTLEIQRTEQGDSAMYLCASSLGTGEVQYFGAGTRLSVL.